Listed below are T cell receptor beta chains from one sample, sequenced in a study of T cell repertoires in cytomegalovirus infection. TCRdb called the reads again in MiXCR, with one record for every CDR3 protein. The table includes hundreds of thousands of distinct CDR3 sequences, roughly 36% detected once. Input material: PBMCs. All receptors derive from a human donor in good health (CMV status not recorded). Some clones in this sample may be carry-over from other donors' samples. CDR3s include the opening cysteine and the closing phenylalanine or tryptophan. D genes are given only for firm matches. Size is omitted from some rows. Given values are once, few, many or a class for expanded clones.

D: TRBD1; V: TRBV3-1; size: .; J: TRBJ1-1; DNA: TGTGCCAGCAGCTTCAGGGGGGACATGAACACTGAAGCTTTCTTT; CDR3: CASSFRGDMNTEAFF
D: .; V: TRBV7-2; size: .; J: TRBJ2-1; DNA: TGTGCCAGCAGCCAAGTAGGTGAGCAGTTCTTC; CDR3: CASSQVGEQFF
D: .; V: TRBV20-1; size: .; J: TRBJ1-2; DNA: TGCAGTGGTTTTAGAGACTATGGCTACACCTTC; CDR3: CSGFRDYGYTF
D: .; V: TRBV2; size: .; J: TRBJ1-2; DNA: TGTGCCAGCAGTGAGTCGACGGCTGCTAACTATGGCTACACCTTC; CDR3: CASSESTAANYGYTF
D: .; V: TRBV28; size: few; J: TRBJ2-1; DNA: TGTGCCAGCAGTTCCCCCCCGCTATGGGGGCAGTTCTTC; CDR3: CASSSPPLWGQFF
D: .; V: TRBV5-1; size: few; J: TRBJ1-1; DNA: TGCGCCAGCAGCCCGATGGGACCGGTGAACACTGAAGCTTTCTTT; CDR3: CASSPMGPVNTEAFF
D: .; V: TRBV2; size: few; J: TRBJ2-7; DNA: TGTGCCAGCAGTGAGAGAGGTCAGAAGTACTTC; CDR3: CASSERGQKYF
D: TRBD1; V: TRBV18; size: .; J: TRBJ1-4; DNA: TGTGCCAGCTCACCACGCGGGACAGGGGGTAATGAAAAACTGTTTTTT; CDR3: CASSPRGTGGNEKLFF
D: TRBD2; V: TRBV29-1; size: .; J: TRBJ2-1; DNA: TGCAGCGCCGGGAGCGGGGGCGAGCAGTTCTTC; CDR3: CSAGSGGEQFF
D: .; V: TRBV20-1; size: .; J: TRBJ2-1; DNA: TGCAGTGCTAGAGATCGCCCACTGGAAGCCTACAATGAGCAGTTCTTC; CDR3: CSARDRPLEAYNEQFF
D: TRBD1; V: TRBV7-2; size: many; J: TRBJ1-5; DNA: TGTGCCAGCAGCTTAACGGGACAGAGAAATCAGCCCCAGCATTTT; CDR3: CASSLTGQRNQPQHF
D: .; V: TRBV19; size: .; J: TRBJ2-2; DNA: TGTGCCAGTAGGGGTGCCGCCGCGAACACCGGGGAGCTGTTTTTT; CDR3: CASRGAAANTGELFF